Listed here are 11 T cell receptor beta chains from one sample, sequenced in a study of beta chain features in type 1 diabetes. The study reverse transcribed the entire isolated RNA, so it sequenced expressed TCRB transcripts. The protocol was immunoSEQ multiplex PCR, while the TCRdb copy is restricted to in-frame clones and leaves out a portion. The repertoire includes more than 150,000 clones, around an eighth of them detected once, and less than 0.7% sits in the top ten. The sequencing input was central memory CD4+ T cells from blood. These receptors were taken from a woman aged 18 to 35 in good health.

J is TRBJ1-1 and V is TRBV29-1; 8 bases are shared with TRBD1. There are 12 residues in the CDR3. The V and J ends lost 8 bases and 6 bases, in that order; junction bases with no gene match: 8. Germline V gene sequence: CDR1 SQVTM, CDR2 ANQGSEA. The DNA of the CDR3 is TGCAGCTTCGTGGACAGGGCGGCTGAAGCTTTCTTT. Amino acids: CSFVDRAAEAFF.

This rearrangement joins TRBV29-1 to TRBJ2-5, with D perhaps matching TRBD2 (6 bases). With 6 bases removed from V and 5 bases from J, the gap between germline ends came to 10 bases. This CDR3 is built from 11 residues. Germline assignment: CDR1 SQVTM and CDR2 ANQGSEA. The chain's CDR3 is CSVLAGETQYF. The CDR3 nucleotides are TGCAGCGTCCTGGCGGGGGAGACCCAGTACTTC.

This clone appeared a few times. The chain joins TRBV6-6 to TRBJ1-5; TRBD1 is a possible D gene (6 bases). V lost 4 bases to trimming and J lost 5 bases, with 15 bases between them. Germline loops: CDR1 MNHNY, CDR2 SVGAGI (reference sequence). The CDR3 contains 15 residues. In nucleotides, the CDR3 is TGTGCCAGCAGTTCCGCCTACAGGGTCGATCAGCCCCAGCATTTT. Protein: CASSSAYRVDQPQHF.

The J gene is TRBJ2-7, the V gene TRBV6-4, with 12 nucleotides matching TRBD2. The CDR3 covers 16 residues. Germline loops: CDR1 MRHNA, CDR2 SNTAGT. V shed 6 bases, J shed 3 bases, and the junction held 9 bases outside the gene matches. CDR3 nucleotide sequence: TGTGCCAGCAGCCCCGGACTAGCGGGAAGTATCTACGAGCAGTACTTC. This codes for CASSPGLAGSIYEQYF.

This clone was picked up one time. The chain joins TRBV2 to TRBJ2-2, with D perhaps TRBD2 (5 bases). The CDR3 sequence is 14 residues long. The V and J ends lost 7 bases and 3 bases respectively, with 12 bases between them. CDR1 and CDR2 from the germline V gene are SNHLY and FYNNEI. The CDR3 loop reads CASIQDLDTGELFF. The CDR3 DNA reads as TGTGCCAGCATCCAGGACTTGGACACCGGGGAGCTGTTTTTT.

This clone was counted a few times. This rearrangement joins TRBV29-1 to TRBJ2-5; TRBD1 matches 7 bases. In germline, CDR1 is SQVTM, CDR2 ANQGSEA. Unmatched junction bases numbered 7, after V lost 4 bases and J lost 5 bases. The CDR3 is made up of 13 amino acids. CDR3 DNA sequence: TGCAGCGTTGTCCTAGGGGGCGGGGAGACCCAGTACTTC. This encodes CSVVLGGGETQYF.

This clone appeared a few times. The V gene is TRBV28, the J gene TRBJ2-7; 9 bases agree with TRBD2. Germline values: CDR1 MDHEN, CDR2 SYDVKM. This CDR3 is built from 14 residues. V lost 8 bases, J lost 2 bases, and 7 bases stayed unmatched. In nucleotides, the CDR3 is TGTGCCAGCCTTAGCGGGAGTTTCCCCTACGAGCAGTACTTC. Its translation: CASLSGSFPYEQYF.

This clone was seen only a few times. This chain joins TRBV28 and TRBJ2-4; the match to TRBD1 covers 12 bases. The CDR3 loop spans 16 amino acids. Germline trimming cut 4 bases from V and 13 bases from J; bases unmatched to any gene: 14. Looked up from germline, CDR1 is MDHEN and CDR2 is SYDVKM. CDR3 loop: CASSSSGTGGAAIQYF. The CDR3 DNA reads as TGTGCCAGCAGTTCCTCCGGGACAGGGGGCGCGGCTATACAGTACTTC.

The chain combines TRBV2 with TRBJ1-5, with D maybe TRBD1 (5 bases). Germline CDR1 is SNHLY and CDR2 is FYNNEI. V dropped 5 bases and J dropped 0 bases, with 11 bases sitting between them. The CDR3 is 15 residues long. In nucleotides, the CDR3 is TGTGCCAGCAGTCGACAGAGTACTAGCAATCAGCCCCAGCATTTT. It is translated as CASSRQSTSNQPQHF. Full variable domain (missing parts from reference TRBV2 and TRBJ1-5): EPEVTQTPSHQVTQMGQEVILRCVPISNHLYFYWYRQILGQKVEFLVSFYNNEISEKSEIFDDQFSVERPDGSNFTLKIRSTKLEDSAMYFCASSRQSTSNQPQHFGDGTRLSIL.

This clone was detected only a few times. The V and J genes are TRBV14 and TRBJ1-3; D is unclear. V dropped 5 bases and J dropped 4 bases, with 9 bases sitting between them. CDR1 and CDR2 (germline): SGHDN, FVKESK. This CDR3 contains 13 residues. CDR3 in DNA: TGTGCCAGCAGCAGACAAGAAGGAAACACCATATATTTT. Translating it yields CASSRQEGNTIYF.

The genes are TRBV28 and TRBJ2-3, with 9 bases fitting TRBD2. The germline gives CDR1 MDHEN, CDR2 SYDVKM. The V segment lost 4 bases and the J segment 8 bases; nucleotides outside the gene matches: 7. CDR3 length: 14 amino acids. The CDR3 here is CASSSTSGVSTQYF. The CDR3 DNA reads TGTGCCAGCAGTTCGACTAGCGGAGTTAGTACGCAGTATTTT.